This TCR beta chain was identified during a study of cytomegalovirus exposure and HLA in healthy donors. With 60 Vbeta and 13 Jbeta primers, the PCR was carried out. Method: immunoSEQ multiplex PCR; TCRdb's copy keeps in-frame clones and lacks some. Of around 170,000 clones in the sample, 82% were seen once. This CDR3 has 15 amino acids. V gave up 3 bases and J gave up 0 bases, with 8 bases separating them. CDR1 is LNHDA and CDR2 is SQIVND in the germline V gene (reference sequence). The receptor comes from a woman between 18 and 29 years old in good health and CMV-seronegative. V and J are TRBV19 and TRBJ1-4; tentative D call: TRBD1 (5 bases). The sample taken for sequencing was PBMCs. The DNA of the CDR3 is TGTGCCAGTAGTATTTGGACAACAACTAATGAAAAACTGTTTTTT. Translation gives CASSIWTTTNEKLFF.